These T cell receptor beta chains were read from a single sample in a study of control samples from healthy donors and cancer patients. Here immunoSEQ multiplex PCR was the method, and the copy in TCRdb shows in-frame clones only, minus some. The table has 95,000 to 130,000 clones, around 89% seen once. The specimen was blood. The receptors were sampled from a woman aged 65 to 85 in good health. CDR3s include the opening cysteine and the closing phenylalanine or tryptophan. Each record gives: J gene, D gene, clone size, V gene, CDR3 DNA, CDR3 protein. A D gene is named only where the DNA matches it firmly. Size tells how often a clone was seen (once, few, many) or the class of an expanded clone, and some rows leave it out.

TRBJ2-3	.	.	TRBV7-6	TGTGCCAGCAGAGCCTCAGGGGTCCGCACAGATACGCAGTATTTT	CASRASGVRTDTQYF
TRBJ2-3	.	.	TRBV5-1	TGCGCCAGCAGCTTCCCCTTCGGGGTTAAGACAGATACGCAGTATTTT	CASSFPFGVKTDTQYF
TRBJ1-2	.	.	TRBV4-1	TGCGCCAGCAGCCAAGAGAGGCACGAAGCTAACTATGGCTACACCTTC	CASSQERHEANYGYTF
TRBJ2-4	.	.	TRBV13	TGTGCCAGCAGCTTAGGTTTGGTAAACATTCAGTACTTC	CASSLGLVNIQYF
TRBJ1-1	.	.	TRBV5-1	TGCGCCAGCAGCCCAGAAGGAGGAACTGAAGCTTTCTTT	CASSPEGGTEAFF
TRBJ1-2	.	.	TRBV2	TGTGCCAGCAGCGGGCCCAACTATGGCTACACCTTC	CASSGPNYGYTF
TRBJ2-7	.	.	TRBV4-2	TGTGCCAGCAGCCAAGATATGGCCTACGAGCAGTACTTC	CASSQDMAYEQYF
TRBJ2-2	.	once	TRBV2	TGTGCCAGCAGTGCCGGGACGGAAAACACCGGGGAGCTGTTTTTT	CASSAGTENTGELFF
TRBJ1-5	.	.	TRBV2	TGTGCCAGCGAGAGGGGACTGATCAATCAGCCCCAGCATTTT	CASERGLINQPQHF
TRBJ1-2	.	.	TRBV6-1	TGTGCCAGCAGGGAAGCAGGGGCCTCCAACTATGGCTACACCTTC	CASREAGASNYGYTF
TRBJ2-3	.	.	TRBV5-4	TGTGCCAGCAGCTTGGAGCGGGCGTACACAGATACGCAGTATTTT	CASSLERAYTDTQYF
TRBJ2-3	.	few	TRBV27	TGTGCCAGCAGTTTAGGTCAGTCAGATACGCAGTATTTT	CASSLGQSDTQYF
TRBJ2-5	TRBD1	once	TRBV10-3	TGTGCCATCAGTGAGTCGCTGACAGGGCAAGAGACCCAGTACTTC	CAISESLTGQETQYF
TRBJ1-2	.	.	TRBV6-4	TGTGCCAGCAGTGACTCGAATGGCTACACCTTC	CASSDSNGYTF
TRBJ1-1	.	.	TRBV27	TGTGCCAGCAGTTCTCGGGGGAAGAACACTGAAGCTTTCTTT	CASSSRGKNTEAFF
TRBJ2-7	.	few	TRBV3-1/TRBV3-2	TGTGCCAGCAGCATACAACAGGGCAGCTACGAGCAGTACTTC	CASSIQQGSYEQYF
TRBJ1-1	.	.	TRBV2	TGTGCCAGCAGTGGGGGACCGAACACTGAAGCTTTCTTT	CASSGGPNTEAFF
TRBJ2-5	TRBD2	.	TRBV5-1	TGCGCCAGCAGCTGGTGGCGGGGCGGGGGAACGTACCAAGAGACCCAGTACTTC	CASSWWRGGGTYQETQYF
TRBJ1-6	.	.	TRBV5-1	TGCGCCAGCAGCTTGGGAGGGCCCGGGGTGGCTGATTCACCCCTCCACTTT	CASSLGGPGVADSPLHF
TRBJ1-1	.	.	TRBV7-9	TGTGCCAGCAGCTCTGGCCCCTTTAGCGGTTCTGGGAGGACTGAAGCTTTCTTT	CASSSGPFSGSGRTEAFF
TRBJ2-1	.	.	TRBV10-3	TGTGCCATCAGTGAGTTTGGTAGGGCCCGCGATGAGCAGTTCTTC	CAISEFGRARDEQFF
TRBJ1-1	.	few	TRBV10-1	TGCGCCAGGCCGGACGGTACAATGAACACTGAAGCTTTCTTT	CARPDGTMNTEAFF
TRBJ1-5	.	once	TRBV6-5	TGTGCCAGCAGTTACTCGGGGGGGCCCCAGCATTTT	CASSYSGGPQHF
TRBJ2-5	.	.	TRBV7-3	TGTGCCAGCAGCCCGGGGGACCGAGCAGAGACCCAGTACTTC	CASSPGDRAETQYF
TRBJ2-2	.	.	TRBV5-8	TGTGCCAGCAGCTTAAAGTACAGGGACACCGGGGAGCTGTTTTTT	CASSLKYRDTGELFF
TRBJ1-1	.	.	TRBV29-1	TGCAGCGTTGGCTGGGGATGGACCACTGAAGCTTTCTTT	CSVGWGWTTEAFF
TRBJ2-3	TRBD2	.	TRBV6-2/TRBV6-3	TGTGCCAGCAGTACGCCACCTAGCGGGGGGGCCGGAGATACGCAGTATTTT	CASSTPPSGGAGDTQYF
TRBJ2-1	.	.	TRBV19	TGTGCCAGTAGACCGGGACCGGGATATGAGCAGTTCTTC	CASRPGPGYEQFF
TRBJ1-1	.	.	TRBV15	TGTGCCACCAGCAGAGACCCACCCCGGGGGGCTTTCTTT	CATSRDPPRGAFF
TRBJ2-1	.	.	TRBV29-1	TGCAGCGTTGGAGGGACACCGAGCTCCTACAATGAGCAGTTCTTC	CSVGGTPSSYNEQFF
TRBJ2-1	.	.	TRBV7-3	TGTGCCAGCAGCCCCGACAGGACCTCCTACAATGAGCAGTTCTTC	CASSPDRTSYNEQFF
TRBJ2-3	TRBD2	.	TRBV5-1	TGCGCCAGCAGCTTGGCATCTAGCGGGGGGCGAGATACGCAGTATTTT	CASSLASSGGRDTQYF
TRBJ2-5	.	.	TRBV5-1	TGCGCCAGCAGCTTTGGCAGCCAAGAGACCCAGTACTTC	CASSFGSQETQYF
TRBJ1-2	.	few	TRBV5-4	TGTGCCAGCAGCCGTGACGGTAACTATGGCTACACCTTC	CASSRDGNYGYTF
TRBJ1-1	TRBD1	.	TRBV19	TGTGCCAGTAGTCCTCAGGGGGTAGATCTTCACACTGAAGCTTTCTTT	CASSPQGVDLHTEAFF
TRBJ2-5	TRBD2	.	TRBV11-3	TGTGCCAGCAGCACCGGGACTAGCGATGAGACCCAGTACTTC	CASSTGTSDETQYF